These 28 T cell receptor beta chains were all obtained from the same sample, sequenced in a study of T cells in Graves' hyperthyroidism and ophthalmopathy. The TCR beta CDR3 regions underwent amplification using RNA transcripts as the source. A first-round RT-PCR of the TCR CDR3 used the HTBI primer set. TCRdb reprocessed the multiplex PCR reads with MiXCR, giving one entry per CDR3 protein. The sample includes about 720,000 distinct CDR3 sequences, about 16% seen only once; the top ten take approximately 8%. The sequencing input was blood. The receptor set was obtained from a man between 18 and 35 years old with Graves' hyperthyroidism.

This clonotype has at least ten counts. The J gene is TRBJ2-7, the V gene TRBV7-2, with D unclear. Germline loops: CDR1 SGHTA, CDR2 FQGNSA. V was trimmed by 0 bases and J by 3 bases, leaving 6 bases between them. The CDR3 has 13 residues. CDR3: CASSLAGYYEQYF. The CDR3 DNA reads TGTGCCAGCAGCTTAGCGGGATACTACGAGCAGTACTTC.

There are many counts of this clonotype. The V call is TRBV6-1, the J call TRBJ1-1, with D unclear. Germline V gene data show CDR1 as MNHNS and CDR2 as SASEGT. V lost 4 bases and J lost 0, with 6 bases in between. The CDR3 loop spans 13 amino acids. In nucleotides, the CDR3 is TGTGCCAGCAGTGGACTGATGAACACTGAAGCTTTCTTT. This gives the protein CASSGLMNTEAFF.

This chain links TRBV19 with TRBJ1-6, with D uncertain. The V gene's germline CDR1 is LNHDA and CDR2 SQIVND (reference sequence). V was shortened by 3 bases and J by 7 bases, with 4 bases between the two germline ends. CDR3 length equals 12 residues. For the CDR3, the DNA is TGTGCCAGTAGTATGCGGAATTCACCCCTCCACTTT. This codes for CASSMRNSPLHF.

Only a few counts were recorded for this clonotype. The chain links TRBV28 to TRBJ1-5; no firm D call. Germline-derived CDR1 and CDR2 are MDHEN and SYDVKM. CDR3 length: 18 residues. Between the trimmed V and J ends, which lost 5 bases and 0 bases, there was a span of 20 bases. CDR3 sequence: CASSPPKGALYSNQPQHF. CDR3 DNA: TGTGCCAGCAGTCCCCCCAAGGGAGCTCTCTATAGCAATCAGCCCCAGCATTTT.

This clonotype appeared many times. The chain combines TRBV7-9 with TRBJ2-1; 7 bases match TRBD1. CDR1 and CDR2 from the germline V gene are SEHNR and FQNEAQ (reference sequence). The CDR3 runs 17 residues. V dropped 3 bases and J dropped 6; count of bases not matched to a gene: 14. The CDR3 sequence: CASSFLRTRSGGNEQFF. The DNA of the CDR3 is TGTGCCAGCAGCTTCCTCCGTACCCGATCAGGGGGCAATGAGCAGTTCTTC.

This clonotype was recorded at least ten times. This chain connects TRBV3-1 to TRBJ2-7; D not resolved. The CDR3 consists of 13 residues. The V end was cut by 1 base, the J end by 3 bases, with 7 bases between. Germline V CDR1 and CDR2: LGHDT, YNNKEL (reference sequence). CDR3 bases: TGTGCCAGCAGCCAAGGGTTGTTCTACGAGCAGTACTTC. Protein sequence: CASSQGLFYEQYF.

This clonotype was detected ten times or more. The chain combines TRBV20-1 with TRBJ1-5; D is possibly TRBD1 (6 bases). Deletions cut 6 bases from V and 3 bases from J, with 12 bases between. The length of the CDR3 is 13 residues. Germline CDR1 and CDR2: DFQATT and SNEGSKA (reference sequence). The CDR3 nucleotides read TGCAGTGCCCAGGGGTCGGACAATCAGCCCCAGCATTTT. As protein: CSAQGSDNQPQHF.

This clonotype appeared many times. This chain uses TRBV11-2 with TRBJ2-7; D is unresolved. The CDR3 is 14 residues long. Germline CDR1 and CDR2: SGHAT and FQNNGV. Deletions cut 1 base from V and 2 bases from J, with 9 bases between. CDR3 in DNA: TGTGCCAGCAGCTTAGTTGTAGGCCCCTACGAGCAGTACTTC. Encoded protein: CASSLVVGPYEQYF.

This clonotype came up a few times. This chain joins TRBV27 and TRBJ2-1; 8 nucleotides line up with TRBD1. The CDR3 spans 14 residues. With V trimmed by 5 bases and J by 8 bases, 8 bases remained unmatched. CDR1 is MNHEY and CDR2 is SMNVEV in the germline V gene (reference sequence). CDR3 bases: TGTGCCAGCAGTGACTACAGGGGGGCGGATGAGCAGTTCTTC. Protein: CASSDYRGADEQFF.

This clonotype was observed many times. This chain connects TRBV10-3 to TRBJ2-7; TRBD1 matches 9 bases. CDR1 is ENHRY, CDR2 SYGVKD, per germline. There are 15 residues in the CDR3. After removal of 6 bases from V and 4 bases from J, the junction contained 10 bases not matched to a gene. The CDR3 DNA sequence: TGTGCCATCAGGGGGGACAGGGTGGATGATTACGAGCAGTACTTC. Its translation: CAIRGDRVDDYEQYF.

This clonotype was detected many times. The CDR3 sequence: CASSPTGTSGFQETQYF. The DNA for the CDR3 is TGTGCCAGCAGTCCGACCGGGACTAGCGGTTTTCAGGAGACCCAGTACTTC. The gene calls are TRBV28 and TRBJ2-5; 11 nucleotides align to TRBD2. Germline trimming cut 5 bases from V and 5 bases from J; bases unmatched to any gene: 13. CDR1 is MDHEN, CDR2 SYDVKM, per germline. This CDR3 is built from 17 residues.

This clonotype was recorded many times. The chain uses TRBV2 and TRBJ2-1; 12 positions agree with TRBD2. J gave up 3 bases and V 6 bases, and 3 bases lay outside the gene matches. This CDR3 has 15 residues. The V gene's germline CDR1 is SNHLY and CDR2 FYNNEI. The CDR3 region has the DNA TGTGCCAGCAGAAGGACTAGCGGGAACTACAATGAGCAGTTCTTC. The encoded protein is CASRRTSGNYNEQFF.

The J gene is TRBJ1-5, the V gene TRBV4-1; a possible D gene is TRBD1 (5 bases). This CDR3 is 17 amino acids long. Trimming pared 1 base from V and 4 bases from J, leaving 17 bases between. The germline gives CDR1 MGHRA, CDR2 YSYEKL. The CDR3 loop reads CASSQGTGIRGNQPQHF. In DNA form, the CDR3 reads TGCGCCAGCAGCCAAGGCACCGGGATCCGGGGGAATCAGCCCCAGCATTTT.

CDR3 DNA sequence: TGCGCCAGCAGCGGACAGGGGGTGAATGACCAGTACTTC. Encoded protein: CASSGQGVNDQYF. The chain couples TRBV10-1 to TRBJ2-5, with 10 bases matching TRBD1. CDR1 and CDR2 (germline): WNHNN, SYGVQD (reference sequence). This CDR3 has 13 residues. After removal of 6 bases from V and 10 bases from J, the junction contained 8 bases not matched to a gene.

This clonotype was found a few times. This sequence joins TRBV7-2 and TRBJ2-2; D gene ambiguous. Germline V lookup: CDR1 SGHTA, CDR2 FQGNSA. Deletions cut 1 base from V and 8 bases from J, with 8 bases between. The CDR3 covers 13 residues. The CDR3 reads CASSLGLGGELFF. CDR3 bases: TGTGCCAGCAGCTTAGGGCTGGGGGGGGAGCTGTTTTTT.

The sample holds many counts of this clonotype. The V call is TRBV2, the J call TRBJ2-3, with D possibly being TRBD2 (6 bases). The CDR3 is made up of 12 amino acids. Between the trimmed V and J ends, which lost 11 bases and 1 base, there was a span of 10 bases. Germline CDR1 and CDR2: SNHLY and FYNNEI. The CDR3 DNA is TGTGCCGGCGGGACGGGCACAGATACGCAGTATTTT. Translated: CAGGTGTDTQYF.

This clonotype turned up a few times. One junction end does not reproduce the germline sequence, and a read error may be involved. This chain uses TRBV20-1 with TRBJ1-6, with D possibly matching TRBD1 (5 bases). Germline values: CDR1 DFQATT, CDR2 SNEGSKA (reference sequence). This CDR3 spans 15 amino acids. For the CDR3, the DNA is TGCAGTGCTAGGGGGCCTACGGGATATAATCCACCCCTCCACTTT. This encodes CSARGPTGYNPPLHF.

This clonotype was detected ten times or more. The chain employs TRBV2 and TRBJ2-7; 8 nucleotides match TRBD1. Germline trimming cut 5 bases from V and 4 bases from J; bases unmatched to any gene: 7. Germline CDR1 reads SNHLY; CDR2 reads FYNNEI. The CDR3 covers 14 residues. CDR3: CASSPRDRRYEQYF. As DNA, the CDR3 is TGTGCCAGCAGTCCCCGGGACAGGCGTTACGAGCAGTACTTC.

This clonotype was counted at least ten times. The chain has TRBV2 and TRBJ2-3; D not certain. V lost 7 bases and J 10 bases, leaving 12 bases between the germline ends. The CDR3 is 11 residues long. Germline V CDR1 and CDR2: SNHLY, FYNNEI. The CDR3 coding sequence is TGTGCCAGCACCCTGACTGGGGCGCAGTATTTT. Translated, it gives CASTLTGAQYF.

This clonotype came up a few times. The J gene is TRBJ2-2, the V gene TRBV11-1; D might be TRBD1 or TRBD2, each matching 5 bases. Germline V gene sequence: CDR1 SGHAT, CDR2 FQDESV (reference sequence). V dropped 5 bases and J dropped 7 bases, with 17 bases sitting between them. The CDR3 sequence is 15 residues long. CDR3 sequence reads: CASSQNTGPGGELFF. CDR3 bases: TGTGCCAGCAGCCAAAATACGGGGCCTGGCGGGGAGCTGTTTTTT.

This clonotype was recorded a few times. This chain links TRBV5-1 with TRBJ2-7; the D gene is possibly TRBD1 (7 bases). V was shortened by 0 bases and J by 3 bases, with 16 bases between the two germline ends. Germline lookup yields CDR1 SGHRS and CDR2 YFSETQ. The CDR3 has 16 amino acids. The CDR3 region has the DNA TGCGCCAGCAGCTTGGCGCGGGACAGTTCTGTCTACGAGCAGTACTTC. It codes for CASSLARDSSVYEQYF.

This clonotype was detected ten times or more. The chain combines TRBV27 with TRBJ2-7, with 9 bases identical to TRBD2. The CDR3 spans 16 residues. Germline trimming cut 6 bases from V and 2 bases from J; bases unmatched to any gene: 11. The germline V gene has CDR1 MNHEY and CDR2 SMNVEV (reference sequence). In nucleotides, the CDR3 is TGTGCCAGCAGCACCCAGCGACTAGCGGCCCCCTACGAGCAGTACTTC. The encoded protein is CASSTQRLAAPYEQYF.

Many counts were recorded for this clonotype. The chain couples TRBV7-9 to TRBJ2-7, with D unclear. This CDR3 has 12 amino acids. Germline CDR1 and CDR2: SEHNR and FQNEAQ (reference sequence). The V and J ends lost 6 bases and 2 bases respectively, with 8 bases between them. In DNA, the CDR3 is TGTGCCAGCAGTTTGGTACCCTACGAGCAGTACTTC. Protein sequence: CASSLVPYEQYF.

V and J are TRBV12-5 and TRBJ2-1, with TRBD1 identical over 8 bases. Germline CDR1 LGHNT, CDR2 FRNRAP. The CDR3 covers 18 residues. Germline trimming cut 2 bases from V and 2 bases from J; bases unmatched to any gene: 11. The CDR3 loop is CASGLRRVQGGTYNEQFF. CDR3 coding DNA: TGTGCTAGTGGTTTGCGAAGAGTACAGGGGGGAACCTACAATGAGCAGTTCTTC.

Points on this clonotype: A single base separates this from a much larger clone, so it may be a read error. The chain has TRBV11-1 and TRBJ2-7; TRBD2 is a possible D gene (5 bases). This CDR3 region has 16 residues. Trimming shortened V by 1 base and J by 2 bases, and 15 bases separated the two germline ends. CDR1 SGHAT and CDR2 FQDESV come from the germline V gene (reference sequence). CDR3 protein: CASSLDPGLLPYEQYF. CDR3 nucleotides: TGTGCCAGCAGCTTAGACCCCGGACTCCTCCCCTACGAGCAGTACTTC.

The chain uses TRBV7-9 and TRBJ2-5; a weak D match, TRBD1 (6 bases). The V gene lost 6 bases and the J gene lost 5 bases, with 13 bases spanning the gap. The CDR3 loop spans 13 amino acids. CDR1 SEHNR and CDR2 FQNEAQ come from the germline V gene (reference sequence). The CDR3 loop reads CASRTGYGETQYF. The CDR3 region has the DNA TGTGCCAGCAGAACAGGGTACGGGGAGACCCAGTACTTC.

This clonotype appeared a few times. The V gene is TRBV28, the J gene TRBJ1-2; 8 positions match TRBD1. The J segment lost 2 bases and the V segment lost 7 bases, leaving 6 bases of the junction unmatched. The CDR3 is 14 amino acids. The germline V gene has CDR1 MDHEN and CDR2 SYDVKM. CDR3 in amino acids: CASTDGQGNYGYTF. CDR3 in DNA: TGTGCCAGCACCGACGGACAGGGAAACTATGGCTACACCTTC.

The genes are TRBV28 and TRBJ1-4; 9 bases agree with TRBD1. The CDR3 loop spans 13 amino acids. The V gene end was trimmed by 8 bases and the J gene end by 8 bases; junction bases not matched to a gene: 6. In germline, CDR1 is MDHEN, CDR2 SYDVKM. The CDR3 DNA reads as TGTGCCAGCGAGGGACAGGGCGGGGAAAAACTGTTTTTT. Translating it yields CASEGQGGEKLFF.